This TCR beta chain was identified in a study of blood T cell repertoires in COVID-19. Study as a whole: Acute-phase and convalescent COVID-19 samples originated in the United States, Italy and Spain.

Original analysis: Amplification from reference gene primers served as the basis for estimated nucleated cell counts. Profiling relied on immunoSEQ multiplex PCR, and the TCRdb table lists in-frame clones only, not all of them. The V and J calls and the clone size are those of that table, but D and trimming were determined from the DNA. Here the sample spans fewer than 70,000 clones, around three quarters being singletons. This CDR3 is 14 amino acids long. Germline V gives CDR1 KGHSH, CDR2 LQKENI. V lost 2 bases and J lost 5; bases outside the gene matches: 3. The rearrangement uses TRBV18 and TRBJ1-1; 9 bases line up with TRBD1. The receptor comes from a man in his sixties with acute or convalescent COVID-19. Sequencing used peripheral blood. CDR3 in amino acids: CASSPEGQGTEAFF. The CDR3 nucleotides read TGTGCCAGCTCACCAGAGGGACAGGGAACTGAAGCTTTCTTT.